The 13 T cell receptor beta chains reported below all come from one sample, sequenced in a study of blood T cell repertoires in COVID-19. Here immunoSEQ multiplex PCR was the method, and the copy in TCRdb shows in-frame clones only, minus some. Of about 160,000 clones listed, 80% to 90% were seen once; the top ten hold approximately 0.99%. Sample: peripheral blood. The source of these receptors is a man aged 40-49 years with acute or convalescent COVID-19.

The chain couples TRBV6-5 to TRBJ1-1; weak D call: TRBD1 (6 bases). CDR1 is MNHEY and CDR2 is SVGAGI in the germline V gene. Between the trimmed V and J ends, which lost 0 bases and 1 base, there was a span of 9 bases. There are 15 residues in the CDR3. CDR3 loop: CASSYSAGANTEAFF. The CDR3 nucleotides are TGTGCCAGCAGTTACTCGGCAGGGGCGAACACTGAAGCTTTCTTT.

The rearrangement joins TRBV5-4 to TRBJ2-3, with D unresolved. CDR3 length: 16 residues. The germline V gene has CDR1 SGHNT and CDR2 YYREEE (reference sequence). The germline V and J ends were trimmed by 4 bases and 0 bases, with 15 bases remaining between them. The CDR3 is CASSPTRRPSTDTQYF. CDR3 sequence (DNA): TGTGCCAGCAGCCCGACTCGAAGACCTAGCACAGATACGCAGTATTTT.

This rearrangement joins TRBV18 to TRBJ1-5; tentatively, D is TRBD1 (6 bases). Germline CDR1 KGHSH, CDR2 LQKENI. The CDR3 contains 14 residues. V gave up 3 bases and J gave up 7 bases, with 13 bases separating them. The CDR3 nucleotides read TGTGCCAGCTCACCTGGGACATTACCCCAGCCCCAGCATTTT. This sequence encodes CASSPGTLPQPQHF.

The V gene is TRBV12-5, the J gene TRBJ1-3; D is possibly TRBD1 (5 bases). The CDR3 contains 16 residues. Germline V gene lookup returns CDR1 LGHNT and CDR2 FRNRAP. The ends were cut back, 3 bases at V and 1 base at J, with 13 bases in the middle. The CDR3 sequence: CASGFSTAESGNTIYF. CDR3 bases: TGTGCTAGTGGTTTTTCGACAGCCGAATCTGGAAACACCATATATTTT.

This sequence joins TRBV7-8 and TRBJ2-7, with D possibly being TRBD1 (6 bases). Germline V gene data show CDR1 as SGHVS and CDR2 as FQNEAQ. The germline V and J ends were trimmed by 4 bases and 3 bases, with 10 bases remaining between them. The CDR3 totals 13 residues. The CDR3 DNA sequence: TGTGCCAGCAGCTACGGACAGAGCTACGAGCAGTACTTC. Protein: CASSYGQSYEQYF.

A single count supports this clone. The CDR3 sequence is CASSLGQGIDQPQHF. The DNA for the CDR3 is TGTGCCAGCAGCCTCGGACAGGGCATCGATCAGCCCCAGCATTTT. This chain joins TRBV7-9 and TRBJ1-5; 8 bases are a match to TRBD1. CDR1 is SEHNR and CDR2 is FQNEAQ in the germline V gene (reference sequence). The CDR3 consists of 15 residues. J was trimmed by 5 bases and V by 5 bases; bases with no gene match: 8.

The CDR3 DNA reads TGTGCCAGCTCACCGGCCAGGACCCAGGGTTCACCCCTCCACTTT. Its translation is CASSPARTQGSPLHF. The chain combines TRBV18 with TRBJ1-6; D is perhaps TRBD1 (5 bases). Germline CDR1 reads KGHSH; CDR2 reads LQKENI. The CDR3 contains 15 residues. V lost 3 bases and J 9 bases, leaving 15 bases between the germline ends.

V gene TRBV9 combines with J gene TRBJ2-6; possible D gene TRBD1, 6 bases. Trimming removed 3 bases at V and 0 bases at J, with 16 bases between. This CDR3 comprises 18 residues. CDR1 SGDLS and CDR2 YYNGEE come from the germline V gene. CDR3 coding DNA: TGTGCCAGCAGCGCCCAAGAAACAGGGAGCTCTGGGGCCAACGTCCTGACTTTC. It is translated as CASSAQETGSSGANVLTF.

This clone occurred a few times. J is TRBJ2-6 and V is TRBV9, with 7 bases that match TRBD1. CDR3 length: 17 amino acids. Germline V CDR1 and CDR2: SGDLS, YYNGEE. The J segment lost 1 base and the V segment lost 1 base, leaving 5 bases of the junction unmatched. CDR3 in amino acids: CASSVTGVPSGANVLTF. DNA of the CDR3: TGTGCCAGCAGCGTAACAGGGGTCCCATCTGGGGCCAACGTCCTGACTTTC.

The genes are TRBV28 and TRBJ1-4, with 8 bases fitting TRBD1. The CDR3 is made up of 15 amino acids. V lost 6 bases to trimming and J lost 7 bases; unmatched junction nucleotides: 10. Germline-derived CDR1 and CDR2 are MDHEN and SYDVKM. The CDR3 sequence is CASSRQDRGGEKLFF. As DNA, the CDR3 is TGTGCCAGCAGCCGCCAAGACAGGGGTGGTGAAAAACTGTTTTTT.

This chain links TRBV5-1 with TRBJ2-7, with D perhaps TRBD2 (6 bases). The CDR3 runs to 14 residues. The germline V gene has CDR1 SGHRS and CDR2 YFSETQ. The ends were cut back, 0 bases at V and 6 bases at J, with 13 bases in the middle. In DNA form, the CDR3 reads TGCGCCAGCAGCTTGGTAGGAGGAGGGTTCGAGCAGTACTTC. Residues: CASSLVGGGFEQYF.

This chain connects TRBV2 to TRBJ1-1, with D unclear. Germline lookup yields CDR1 SNHLY and CDR2 FYNNEI. This CDR3 is 13 amino acids long. V was pared by 4 bases and J by 12 bases, with 18 bases between. The CDR3 bases are TGTGCCAGCAGTGTGTCAGGCACCGGGGAACCTTTCTTT. Amino acids: CASSVSGTGEPFF.

The chain links TRBV4-2 to TRBJ1-1; D gene ambiguous. The CDR3 sequence is 17 residues long. CDR1 is LGHNA, CDR2 YNFKEQ, per germline. Between the trimmed V and J ends, which lost 0 bases and 3 bases, there was a span of 17 bases. The CDR3 loop is CASSQEISLGSYTEAFF. DNA for the CDR3: TGTGCCAGCAGCCAAGAAATCTCCCTAGGCAGCTACACTGAAGCTTTCTTT.